The clone carrying this T cell receptor beta chain came up a few times. What it binds is not known. This sample stems from a study of metastatic and nonmetastatic thyroid tumors. Study-wide background: The authors compared repertoires across blood and tumor or nodule tissue from malignant and benign thyroid patients. Study conclusions and caveats: In blood and tumor, TCR beta diversity was reportedly significantly higher in malignant thyroid tumors than in benign nodules.

How the authors handled the data: A classifier of distant metastasis in papillary thyroid cancer was built from CDR3 differences (across clinicopathological groups). With MiXCR, TCRdb reprocessed the PCR reads. The V and J calls were not made by the authors but by TCRdb's processing. The data contain around 7,000 clones, roughly 33% of them singletons. The CDR3 covers 13 residues. Trimming took off 8 bases at V and 4 bases at J, with 12 bases between the two ends. CDR1 is MNHNS and CDR2 is SASEGT in the germline V gene. Every patient was untreated before thyroid surgery. Input material: adjacent normal tissue. The source of this sequence is a female donor with papillary thyroid cancer or a benign thyroid nodule (not recorded which). Some clones in this sample may be carry-over from other donors' samples. The chain joins TRBV6-1 to TRBJ1-5; the D is unclear. The CDR3 DNA reads as TGTGCCAGCCAATTCGGAGAGAATCAGCCCCAGCATTTT. It specifies CASQFGENQPQHF.